One sample yielded the 6 T cell receptor beta chains listed below, sequenced in a study of shared clonotypes between healthy human individuals. The table came from immunoSEQ multiplex PCR; TCRdb's copy has only in-frame clones and leaves some out. The table has just over 2,000,000 clones, roughly 94% seen once. Sequenced input: naive CD4+ T cells sorted from blood. Sample subset: CD45RA+ positively selected. These receptors all come from a young man in good health.

V and J are TRBV7-6 and TRBJ2-4; tentatively, D is TRBD1 (6 bases). This CDR3 spans 14 amino acids. The V end was cut by 4 bases, the J end by 8 bases, with 15 bases between. CDR1 SGHVS and CDR2 FNYEAQ come from the germline V gene. As DNA, the CDR3 is TGTGCCAGCAGCTGGGGCCGGGACACCGACATTCAGTACTTC. Protein product: CASSWGRDTDIQYF.

The chain carries TRBV5-6 and TRBJ2-5, with 7 bases fitting TRBD1. The CDR3 is 14 residues long. Germline V CDR1 and CDR2: SGHDT, YYEEEE. V lost 7 bases and J lost 1; bases outside the gene matches: 7. The CDR3 coding sequence is TGTGCCAGCCTCAGAGGGGACAGCCAAGAGACCCAGTACTTC. This translates into CASLRGDSQETQYF. The full variable domain, its missing parts supplied by reference TRBV5-6 and TRBJ2-5, is DAGVTQSPTHLIKTRGQQVTLRCSPKSGHDTVSWYQQALGQGPQFIFQYYEEEERQRGNFPDRFSGHQFPNYSSELNVNALLLGDSALYLCASLRGDSQETQYFGPGTRLLVL.

V and J are TRBV9 and TRBJ2-3; D may correspond to TRBD1 or TRBD2 (5 bases each). The CDR3 is 16 residues long. Germline values: CDR1 SGDLS, CDR2 YYNGEE. The V end was cut by 1 base, the J end by 4 bases, with 16 bases between. CDR3 sequence (DNA): TGTGCCAGCAGCGTAAGAGGGGACCTTCAAGCAGATACGCAGTATTTT. Translation gives CASSVRGDLQADTQYF. The full variable domain, completed using reference TRBV9 and TRBJ2-3, is DSGVTQTPKHLITATGQRVTLRCSPRSGDLSVYWYQQSLDQGLQFLIQYYNGEERAKGNILERFSAQQFPDLHSELNLSSLELGDSALYFCASSVRGDLQADTQYFGPGTRLTVL.

The gene calls are TRBV14 and TRBJ1-2; tentatively, D is TRBD1 (5 bases). Germline CDR1 is SGHDN and CDR2 is FVKESK. V dropped 3 bases and J dropped 4 bases, with 15 bases sitting between them. CDR3 length: 15 residues. This CDR3 is CASSHFQGPFYGYTF. CDR3 nucleotides: TGTGCCAGCAGCCACTTCCAGGGACCCTTCTATGGCTACACCTTC.

Worth noting for this clone: Other DNA sequences in this sample translate to the same CDR3. The J gene is TRBJ2-2, the V gene TRBV5-4; TRBD2 matches at 12 bases. V lost 4 bases and J lost 5; bases outside the gene matches: 3. Germline V gene lookup returns CDR1 SGHNT and CDR2 YYREEE (reference sequence). The CDR3 loop spans 15 amino acids. CDR3 sequence reads: CASSRLAGETGELFF. CDR3 DNA: TGTGCCAGCAGCCGACTAGCGGGGGAAACCGGGGAGCTGTTTTTT.

The chain couples TRBV19 to TRBJ1-2; 10 positions match TRBD1. CDR3 length: 18 residues. Germline lookup yields CDR1 LNHDA and CDR2 SQIVND (reference sequence). V dropped 1 base and J dropped 6; count of bases not matched to a gene: 14. The CDR3 loop reads CASSIGRDRGGVFHGYTF. The CDR3 nucleotides read TGTGCCAGTAGTATAGGTAGGGACAGGGGTGGTGTCTTCCATGGCTACACCTTC.